The sequence of this TCR beta chain was determined in a study of spatial heterogeneity in lung cancer (dated by TCRdb to between 2018 and 2021). Regarding the study in general: Donors were around 71 patients with early-stage, untreated non-small cell lung cancer from the lung TRACERx cohort. Follow-up PBMC samples were sequenced whenever available, with a median time to follow-up of 2 to 3 years after resection. Beta-chain transcripts were consistently detected in greater numbers than alpha-chain transcripts, which likely reflects a higher abundance of beta-chain transcripts. In the raw uncorrected reads, each unique combination of TCR and UMI appeared more than ten times on average. The study quantitatively compared TCR alpha and beta repertoires across multiple tumor regions, matched nontumor lung and blood in non-small cell lung cancer. TCR repertoire features were related to nonsynonymous mutation counts determined by whole-exome sequencing of tumor tissue. Both alpha and beta chains were TCR-sequenced in approximately 200 tumor regions, 64 matched nontumor lung samples and some 56 PBMC samples obtained at surgery. The full study reports these points: Confirming at a functional level the hypothesis that regional TCRs recognize regional mutations was considered to require additional single-cell paired TCR alpha and beta sequencing. Ubiquitous expanded tumor TCRs were found in blood more often at tumor resection than at routine follow-up. Only approximately 13 patients were included in comparisons of baseline and follow-up blood repertoires.

The meaning of the sample's time point label: blood at routine non-recurrence follow-up after resection. Whole RNA extracted from tumor and nontumor lung tissue, or from cryopreserved PBMC samples, was used for TCR sequencing without cell sorting. A patient was chosen for TCR sequencing only when enough RNA was available from at least two tumor regions. Libraries were constructed by 5' RACE. TCRdb shows the sequencer as NextSeq 500. To allow correction of PCR and sequencing errors, the TCR library protocol tagged every TCR cDNA molecule with a unique molecular identifier. The published analysis was carried out like this. TCR identification, UMI-based error correction and CDR3 extraction were performed with Decombinator tools. Expanded TCRs were defined as those above a frequency of 2 per 1,000, corresponding to the top 1% of the tumor frequency distribution. Rényi diversity was computed with the R vegan package after subsampling each repertoire 100 times to 5,000 TCRs. CDR3 similarity networks were built from amino acid triplet string-kernel similarity, connecting CDR3s with pairwise similarity above 0.82. TCRdb reran the public reads through fastp at Q25 and MiXCR, keeping productive beta chains. When rows share a CDR3 protein, they turn into one entry using the most common DNA and genes. It is TCRdb's table, rather than the study itself, that gives the V and J calls and clone size. The sample table lists 95,000 to 130,000 distinct CDR3 sequences, more than 10% of them with a count of one. The ten largest account for over 15% of the sample.

From cysteine to phenylalanine, the CDR3 is 15 amino acids long. Only the CDR3 DNA stays, 45 bases, in frame from base 1. CDR1 and CDR2 (SGHTA, FQGTGA) derive from the germline V gene. Here V drops 0 bases and J drops 7 bases, and the junction holds 4 bases not matched to any gene. About this clonotype itself: Its antigen is unknown. No much larger clonotype is one base removed from it; base qualities were not supplied.

Recombination linked TRBV7-3 to TRBJ2-1, with 9 bases aligning to TRBD1. The sequencing used PBMCs, collected at follow-up. The clonotype originates from a male donor with early-stage non-small cell lung cancer. Here is the DNA: TGTGCCAGCAGCTTAACTGGGGACAGGGCTAATGAGCAGTTCTTC. Its translation is CASSLTGDRANEQFF.